This is a list of T cell receptor beta chains from one sample in a study of blood T cell repertoires in COVID-19. Using immunoSEQ multiplex PCR, the repertoire was profiled, and TCRdb retains in-frame clones only, with some absent. The sample includes hundreds of thousands of clones, around nine tenths of them seen just once. Sequencing was carried out using peripheral blood. The receptor source for this set is a woman aged 55-70 years who had recovered from COVID-19. CDR3s include the opening cysteine and the closing phenylalanine or tryptophan. D genes are given only for firm matches. Some rows have no size entry. The others give once, few or many, or a class for an expanded clone.

size: few; D: TRBD1; J: TRBJ2-5; V: TRBV7-7; CDR3: CASSFLRGQGRETQYF; DNA: TGTGCTAGCAGCTTCCTGAGGGGACAGGGGAGAGAGACCCAGTACTTC
size: -; D: -; J: TRBJ2-5; V: TRBV6-6; CDR3: CASSMVGGETQYF; DNA: TGTGCCAGCAGTATGGTAGGGGGTGAGACCCAGTACTTC
size: -; D: TRBD1; J: TRBJ2-7; V: TRBV11-3; CDR3: CASSLDGDRGDKYEQYF; DNA: TGTGCCAGCAGCTTAGATGGGGACAGGGGAGATAAGTACGAGCAGTACTTC
size: -; D: TRBD1; J: TRBJ2-2; V: TRBV5-5; CDR3: CASSLRSGQGDTGELFF; DNA: TGTGCCAGCAGCTTGAGGTCGGGACAGGGGGACACCGGGGAGCTGTTTTTT
size: -; D: TRBD1; J: TRBJ2-5; V: TRBV4-1; CDR3: CASSQPDRDQETQYF; DNA: TGCGCCAGCAGCCAACCGGACAGGGACCAAGAGACCCAGTACTTC
size: -; D: TRBD1; J: TRBJ2-2; V: TRBV15; CDR3: CATGDRRSGELFF; DNA: TGTGCCACCGGGGACAGGCGGAGCGGGGAGCTGTTTTTT
size: -; D: -; J: TRBJ1-3; V: TRBV10-2; CDR3: CASGGTPGNTIYF; DNA: TGCGCCAGCGGAGGGACTCCTGGAAACACCATATATTTT
size: -; D: TRBD1; J: TRBJ2-3; V: TRBV9; CDR3: CASTSTGWGFTDTQYF; DNA: TGTGCCAGCACCTCGACAGGGTGGGGGTTCACAGATACGCAGTATTTT
size: -; D: -; J: TRBJ2-7; V: TRBV27; CDR3: CASSRGTYEQYF; DNA: TGTGCCAGCAGTCGGGGAACCTACGAGCAGTACTTC
size: -; D: -; J: TRBJ1-4; V: TRBV7-2; CDR3: CASSLNPGLTEKLFF; DNA: TGTGCCAGCAGCTTAAATCCGGGACTAACAGAAAAACTGTTTTTT
size: few; D: TRBD2; J: TRBJ2-1; V: TRBV11-2; CDR3: CASSLGAGGHDEQFF; DNA: TGTGCCAGCAGCTTAGGAGCGGGGGGGCATGATGAGCAGTTCTTC
size: once; D: TRBD2; J: TRBJ2-3; V: TRBV28; CDR3: CASLAGGLGTDTQYF; DNA: TGTGCCAGTTTAGCGGGGGGGCTCGGCACAGATACGCAGTATTTT
size: -; D: TRBD1; J: TRBJ2-7; V: TRBV5-1; CDR3: CASSQGQGSHVYEQYF; DNA: TGCGCCAGCAGCCAAGGACAGGGGAGCCATGTGTACGAGCAGTACTTC
size: -; D: TRBD1; J: TRBJ2-1; V: TRBV10-3; CDR3: CAISYLQGNEQFF; DNA: TGTGCCATCAGTTATTTACAGGGGAATGAGCAGTTCTTC
size: few; D: -; J: TRBJ1-3; V: TRBV7-9; CDR3: CASTWTANSGNTIYF; DNA: TGTGCCAGCACCTGGACAGCAAACTCTGGAAACACCATATATTTT
size: -; D: -; J: TRBJ1-3; V: TRBV5-1; CDR3: CASSQQVSGNTIYF; DNA: TGCGCCAGCAGCCAACAGGTATCGGGAAACACCATATATTTT
size: -; D: TRBD2; J: TRBJ2-2; V: TRBV9; CDR3: CASSPRLAGYTGELFF; DNA: TGTGCCAGCAGCCCCCGACTAGCGGGGTACACCGGGGAGCTGTTTTTT
size: -; D: -; J: TRBJ1-1; V: TRBV18; CDR3: CASSPLGARNTEAFF; DNA: TGTGCCAGCTCACCACTTGGGGCAAGGAACACTGAAGCTTTCTTT
size: -; D: TRBD2; J: TRBJ2-1; V: TRBV5-4; CDR3: CASSSAGGAVNEQFF; DNA: TGTGCCAGCAGCTCAGCGGGGGGGGCCGTGAATGAGCAGTTCTTC
size: -; D: TRBD2; J: TRBJ2-2; V: TRBV19; CDR3: CASSLRLAGKGELFF; DNA: TGTGCCAGTAGTCTCAGACTAGCGGGGAAGGGGGAGCTGTTTTTT
size: -; D: -; J: TRBJ1-2; V: TRBV7-2; CDR3: CASSLGGGGYGYTF; DNA: TGTGCCAGCAGCTTAGGTGGTGGGGGGTATGGCTACACCTTC
size: -; D: -; J: TRBJ2-3; V: TRBV5-4; CDR3: CASILPGTDTQYF; DNA: TGTGCCAGCATCCTCCCGGGAACAGATACGCAGTATTTT
size: -; D: -; J: TRBJ2-1; V: TRBV9; CDR3: CASSYSGDSYNEQFF; DNA: TGTGCCAGCAGCTACTCAGGGGATTCTTACAATGAGCAGTTCTTC
size: -; D: -; J: TRBJ1-3; V: TRBV27; CDR3: CASSPLGGSGNTIYF; DNA: TGTGCCAGCAGTCCCCTTGGAGGCTCTGGAAACACCATATATTTT
size: -; D: TRBD1; J: TRBJ2-7; V: TRBV9; CDR3: CASSGGTGNYEQYF; DNA: TGTGCCAGCAGCGGAGGGACAGGGAACTACGAGCAGTACTTC
size: many; D: -; J: TRBJ2-2; V: TRBV9; CDR3: CASSVAGAYTGELFF; DNA: TGTGCCAGCAGCGTTGCGGGGGCGTACACCGGGGAGCTGTTTTTT
size: -; D: -; J: TRBJ2-7; V: TRBV13; CDR3: CASSLDRSPYEQYF; DNA: TGTGCCAGCAGCTTAGACCGTAGCCCCTACGAGCAGTACTTC
size: -; D: -; J: TRBJ2-7; V: TRBV5-6; CDR3: CASSFTSHYEQYF; DNA: TGTGCCAGCAGCTTTACTAGTCACTACGAGCAGTACTTC
size: -; D: -; J: TRBJ1-4; V: TRBV5-1; CDR3: CASRGRANEKLFF; DNA: TGCGCCAGCAGAGGGAGGGCTAATGAAAAACTGTTTTTT
size: -; D: TRBD1; J: TRBJ2-5; V: TRBV19; CDR3: CASSSWTGQETQYF; DNA: TGTGCCAGTAGTTCCTGGACAGGGCAAGAGACCCAGTACTTC
size: once; D: -; J: TRBJ1-5; V: TRBV6-5; CDR3: CASSFIANQPQHF; DNA: TGTGCCAGCAGCTTTATAGCCAATCAGCCCCAGCATTTT
size: -; D: -; J: TRBJ1-5; V: TRBV6-6; CDR3: CASSSRGAGNQPQHF; DNA: TGTGCCAGCAGTTCCAGGGGAGCGGGCAATCAGCCCCAGCATTTT
size: few; D: TRBD1; J: TRBJ1-5; V: TRBV27; CDR3: CASSFGQGVDQPQHF; DNA: TGTGCCAGCAGTTTCGGTCAGGGGGTAGATCAGCCCCAGCATTTT
size: -; D: TRBD1; J: TRBJ2-5; V: TRBV29-1; CDR3: CSVLTGGEETQYF; DNA: TGCAGCGTACTGACAGGGGGCGAGGAGACCCAGTACTTC
size: -; D: -; J: TRBJ2-2; V: TRBV7-3; CDR3: CASSPRNTGELFF; DNA: TGTGCCAGCAGCCCTAGAAACACCGGGGAGCTGTTTTTT
size: -; D: TRBD2; J: TRBJ2-7; V: TRBV7-2; CDR3: CASSYSGGLDARQYF; DNA: TGTGCCAGCAGCTATAGCGGGGGGTTAGATGCGAGGCAGTACTTC
size: -; D: -; J: TRBJ2-3; V: TRBV18; CDR3: CASSLHRSDTQYF; DNA: TGTGCCAGCTCACTTCACCGGTCAGATACGCAGTATTTT
size: -; D: TRBD1; J: TRBJ1-1; V: TRBV19; CDR3: CASTSGTGGPAEAFF; DNA: TGTGCCAGTACTTCCGGGACAGGGGGCCCAGCTGAAGCTTTCTTT
size: few; D: -; J: TRBJ2-7; V: TRBV11-2; CDR3: CASSRWQEGPYEQYF; DNA: TGTGCCAGCAGCCGATGGCAGGAGGGACCCTACGAGCAGTACTTC
size: -; D: -; J: TRBJ1-1; V: TRBV12-3/TRBV12-4; CDR3: CASSFGGKWFF; DNA: TGTGCCAGCAGTTTCGGGGGGAAGTGGTTCTTT
size: -; D: TRBD2; J: TRBJ2-1; V: TRBV4-1; CDR3: CASSQDQKWVTSGGQEQFF; DNA: TGCGCCAGCAGCCAAGATCAAAAGTGGGTGACTAGCGGGGGGCAAGAGCAGTTCTTC
size: -; D: -; J: TRBJ1-1; V: TRBV6-5; CDR3: CASSYSIIGGTEAFF; DNA: TGTGCCAGCAGTTACTCGATCATAGGGGGAACTGAAGCTTTCTTT
size: -; D: -; J: TRBJ2-1; V: TRBV28; CDR3: CASRTTSYNEQFF; DNA: TGTGCCAGCAGGACTACATCCTACAATGAGCAGTTCTTC
size: -; D: TRBD1; J: TRBJ1-6; V: TRBV27; CDR3: CASSLQGNSPLHF; DNA: TGTGCCAGCAGTCTACAGGGGAATTCACCCCTCCACTTT
size: -; D: TRBD2; J: TRBJ2-3; V: TRBV5-4; CDR3: CASSLRILSSGGGLGTQYF; DNA: TGTGCCAGCAGCTTGAGGATTCTCTCTAGCGGGGGGGGCCTTGGTACGCAGTATTTT
size: -; D: TRBD2; J: TRBJ2-2; V: TRBV4-3; CDR3: CASSRGLAGNTGELFF; DNA: TGCGCCAGCAGCCGAGGCCTAGCGGGGAACACCGGGGAGCTGTTTTTT
size: -; D: TRBD1; J: TRBJ1-5; V: TRBV5-1; CDR3: CASSATGQDQPQHF; DNA: TGCGCCAGCAGCGCGACAGGGCAGGATCAGCCCCAGCATTTT
size: -; D: TRBD2; J: TRBJ2-3; V: TRBV7-3; CDR3: CASSQIGGAVDTQYF; DNA: TGTGCCAGCAGCCAAATCGGGGGGGCCGTAGATACGCAGTATTTT
size: -; D: -; J: TRBJ1-5; V: TRBV7-9; CDR3: CASSLSQGNQPQHF; DNA: TGTGCCAGCAGCTTAAGCCAGGGGAATCAGCCCCAGCATTTT
size: -; D: TRBD1; J: TRBJ1-4; V: TRBV7-6; CDR3: CASSPDNRDRGQLGEKLFF; DNA: TGTGCCAGCAGCCCAGATAACCGGGACAGGGGGCAGTTGGGTGAAAAACTGTTTTTT
size: -; D: -; J: TRBJ2-7; V: TRBV6-2/TRBV6-3; CDR3: CASSGGLNSYEQYF; DNA: TGTGCCAGCAGTGGAGGGTTGAACTCCTACGAGCAGTACTTC
size: -; D: -; J: TRBJ1-1; V: TRBV27; CDR3: CASSFTGAEAFF; DNA: TGTGCCAGCAGTTTTACAGGCGCTGAAGCTTTCTTT